These 13 T cell receptor beta chains were sequenced from one sample in a study of OX40 agonist ivuxolimab in advanced cancers. Clones were sequenced by immunoSEQ multiplex PCR, and TCRdb holds only the in-frame ones, with some missing. The sample carries roughly 66,000 clones, 83% recorded once. The sample here was CD4+ or CD8+ T cells sorted from blood, taken in a trial of the OX40 agonist ivuxolimab. These receptor sequences come from an adult with an advanced solid tumor such as melanoma, head and neck, liver or kidney cancer.

In its sample, this clone was seen once. The chain uses TRBV9 and TRBJ1-2, with TRBD1 matching over 8 bases. Trimming removed 2 bases from V and 4 bases from J; junction bases left unmatched: 7. This CDR3 contains 15 residues. Per germline, CDR1 SGDLS and CDR2 YYNGEE. Here the CDR3 DNA reads TGTGCCAGCAGCGTCCGACAGGGGTTCAGCTATGGCTACACCTTC. Translation gives CASSVRQGFSYGYTF.

CDR3 nucleotides: TGTGCCAGCCGCCAGGGGGCTTCTAATGGCTACACCTTC. Translated, it gives CASRQGASNGYTF. The chain recombines TRBV25-1 with TRBJ1-2; 8 bases map to TRBD1. With 8 bases clipped from V and 6 bases from J, the junction kept 8 bases outside the gene matches. CDR1 is MGHDK, CDR2 SYGVNS, per germline. The CDR3 is 13 amino acids.

This CDR3 is CASSVGAGGPYEQYF. Written as DNA, the CDR3 is TGTGCCAGCAGCGTAGGCGCGGGAGGGCCCTACGAGCAGTACTTC. The chain combines TRBV9 with TRBJ2-7, with 9 bases fitting TRBD2. The V gene end was trimmed by 0 bases and the J gene end by 2 bases; junction bases not matched to a gene: 3. CDR3 length equals 15 residues. The germline V gene encodes CDR1 SGDLS and CDR2 YYNGEE.

CDR3 DNA: TGTGCCAGCAGCCTGGGGGGCACGGGGTCCTACAATGAGCAGTTCTTC. Translation gives CASSLGGTGSYNEQFF. V and J are TRBV5-4 and TRBJ2-1; perhaps D is TRBD1 or TRBD2 (6 bases each). Trimming pared 4 bases from V and 1 base from J, leaving 15 bases between. In germline, CDR1 is SGHNT, CDR2 YYREEE (reference sequence). CDR3 length: 16 amino acids.

The gene calls are TRBV5-6 and TRBJ2-7; TRBD2 matches at 8 bases. The CDR3 totals 17 residues. Looked up from germline, CDR1 is SGHDT and CDR2 is YYEEEE. V lost 4 bases and J lost 3; bases outside the gene matches: 15. CDR3 amino acids: CASSLPRPGLVDYEQYF. CDR3 DNA sequence: TGTGCCAGCAGCCTTCCAAGACCGGGACTAGTGGACTACGAGCAGTACTTC.

This chain connects TRBV2 to TRBJ1-2; 7 nucleotides match TRBD1. This CDR3 contains 15 residues. Germline-derived CDR1 and CDR2 are SNHLY and FYNNEI. J lost 0 bases, V lost 8 bases, and 9 bases had no gene match. Here the CDR3 DNA reads TGTGCCAGCCTCCCGGGGCAGGGGGCTAACTATGGCTACACCTTC. Encoded protein: CASLPGQGANYGYTF.

V and J are TRBV15 and TRBJ1-2; tentatively, D is TRBD1 (5 bases). The CDR3 consists of 17 residues. Between the trimmed V and J ends, which lost 7 bases and 1 base, there was a span of 22 bases. Germline V gene data show CDR1 as LNHNV and CDR2 as YYDKDF (reference sequence). The CDR3 region has the DNA TGTGCCACCAATCTCTCCGACCAAATGACAGATAACTATGGCTACACCTTC. This translates into CATNLSDQMTDNYGYTF. The complete variable domain, with remaining parts taken from reference TRBV15 and TRBJ1-2, reads DAMVIQNPRYQVTQFGKPVTLSCSQTLNHNVMYWYQQKSSQAPKLLFHYYDKDFNNEADTPDNFQSRRPNTSFCFLDIRSPGLGDTAMYLCATNLSDQMTDNYGYTFGSGTRLTVV.

The V call is TRBV10-3, the J call TRBJ2-4, with a possible D match to TRBD1 (6 bases). This CDR3 is built from 16 residues. Trimming removed 3 bases from V and 0 bases from J, with 12 bases in between. Germline V lookup: CDR1 ENHRY, CDR2 SYGVKD. This chain's CDR3 is CAISDRQDRAKNIQYF. CDR3 in DNA: TGTGCCATCAGTGATAGACAGGACCGAGCCAAAAACATTCAGTACTTC.

The DNA for the CDR3 is TGTGCCAGCAGCTTAGTGGTGACTAGCGTCAATGAGCAGTTCTTC. Its translation: CASSLVVTSVNEQFF. The chain joins TRBV7-6 to TRBJ2-1; 8 positions match TRBD2. The junction had 5 bases not matched to a gene; V was cut back by 1 base and J by 6 bases. The germline gives CDR1 SGHVS, CDR2 FNYEAQ. This CDR3 has 15 residues.

The J gene is TRBJ2-1, the V gene TRBV19, with 13 positions matching TRBD2. CDR1 is LNHDA and CDR2 is SQIVND in the germline V gene (reference sequence). The CDR3 has 15 amino acids. With 8 bases clipped from V and 8 bases from J, the junction kept 9 bases outside the gene matches. CDR3 nucleotides: TGTGCCAGTTGTGGACTAGCGGGAGTCCGTGATGAGCAGTTCTTC. This translates into CASCGLAGVRDEQFF.

V usage is TRBV6-1 and J usage is TRBJ1-1, with D possibly matching TRBD1 (5 bases). Trimming took 2 bases from V and 7 from J, leaving 14 bases between them. The CDR3 spans 14 residues. Germline values: CDR1 MNHNS, CDR2 SASEGT. The CDR3 reads CASSEQTGGGEAFF. The CDR3 DNA is TGTGCCAGCAGTGAACAAACAGGTGGTGGTGAAGCTTTCTTT.

The chain has TRBV7-9 and TRBJ2-1, with TRBD2 matching over 10 bases. CDR1 SEHNR and CDR2 FQNEAQ come from the germline V gene (reference sequence). V lost 5 bases, J lost 9 bases, and 7 bases stayed unmatched. The CDR3 contains 14 residues. This CDR3 is CASSISGRAVEQFF. The CDR3 nucleotides read TGTGCCAGCAGCATAAGCGGGAGGGCTGTTGAGCAGTTCTTC. Full variable domain (rest looked up from reference TRBV7-9 and TRBJ2-1): DTGVSQNPRHKITKRGQNVTFRCDPISEHNRLYWYRQTLGQGPEFLTYFQNEAQLEKSRLLSDRFSAERPKGSFSTLEIQRTEQGDSAMYLCASSISGRAVEQFFGPGTRLTVL.

V usage is TRBV6-1 and J usage is TRBJ2-1; no firm D call. Trimming removed 7 bases from V and 9 bases from J, with 10 bases in between. Looked up from germline, CDR1 is MNHNS and CDR2 is SASEGT. The CDR3 has 11 amino acids. CDR3 sequence reads: CASISSGEQFF. CDR3 in DNA: TGTGCCAGCATCAGCAGTGGTGAGCAGTTCTTC.